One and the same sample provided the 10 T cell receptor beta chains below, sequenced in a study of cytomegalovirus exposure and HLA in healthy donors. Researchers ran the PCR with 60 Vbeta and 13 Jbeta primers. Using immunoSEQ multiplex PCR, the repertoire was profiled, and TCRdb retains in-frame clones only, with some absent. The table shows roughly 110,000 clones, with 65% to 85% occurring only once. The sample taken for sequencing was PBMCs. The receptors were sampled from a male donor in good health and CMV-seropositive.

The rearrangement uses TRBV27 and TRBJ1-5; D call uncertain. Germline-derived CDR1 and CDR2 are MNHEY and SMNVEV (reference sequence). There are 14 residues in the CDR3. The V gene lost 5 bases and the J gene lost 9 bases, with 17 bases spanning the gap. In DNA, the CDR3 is TGTGCCAGCAGTCCCTACATGAAACGAGGGCCCCAGCATTTT. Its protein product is CASSPYMKRGPQHF.

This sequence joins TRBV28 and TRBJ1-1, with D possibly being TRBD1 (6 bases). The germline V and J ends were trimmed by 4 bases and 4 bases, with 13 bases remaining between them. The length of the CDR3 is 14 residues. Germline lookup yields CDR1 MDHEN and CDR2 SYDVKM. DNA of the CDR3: TGTGCCAGCAGTTCCGGACAGCCGGGCACTGAAGCTTTCTTT. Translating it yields CASSSGQPGTEAFF.

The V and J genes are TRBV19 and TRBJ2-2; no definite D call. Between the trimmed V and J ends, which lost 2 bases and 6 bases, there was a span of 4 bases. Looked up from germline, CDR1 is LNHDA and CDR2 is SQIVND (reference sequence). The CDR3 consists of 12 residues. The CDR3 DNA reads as TGTGCCAGTAGTATATATTCCGGGGAGCTGTTTTTT. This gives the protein CASSIYSGELFF. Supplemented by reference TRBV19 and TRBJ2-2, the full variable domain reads DGGITQSPKYLFRKEGQNVTLSCEQNLNHDAMYWYRQDPGQGLRLIYYSQIVNDFQKGDIAEGYSVSREKKESFPLTVTSAQKNPTAFYLCASSIYSGELFFGEGSRLTVL.

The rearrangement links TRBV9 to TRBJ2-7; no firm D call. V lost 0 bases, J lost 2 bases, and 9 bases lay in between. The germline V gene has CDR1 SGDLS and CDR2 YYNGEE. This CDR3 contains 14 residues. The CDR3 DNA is TGTGCCAGCAGCGTAGGGAGTACCCCCTACGAGCAGTACTTC. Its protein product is CASSVGSTPYEQYF. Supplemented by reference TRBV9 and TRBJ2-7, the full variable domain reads DSGVTQTPKHLITATGQRVTLRCSPRSGDLSVYWYQQSLDQGLQFLIQYYNGEERAKGNILERFSAQQFPDLHSELNLSSLELGDSALYFCASSVGSTPYEQYFGPGTRLTVT.

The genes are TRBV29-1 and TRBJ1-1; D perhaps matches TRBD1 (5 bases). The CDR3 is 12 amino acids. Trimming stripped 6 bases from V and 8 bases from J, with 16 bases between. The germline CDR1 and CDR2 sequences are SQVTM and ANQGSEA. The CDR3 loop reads CSVGRIGGEAFF. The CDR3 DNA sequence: TGCAGCGTCGGGCGTATTGGGGGGGAAGCTTTCTTT. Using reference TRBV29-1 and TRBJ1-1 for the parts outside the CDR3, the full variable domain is SAVISQKPSRDICQRGTSLTIQCQVDSQVTMMFWYRQQPGQSLTLIATANQGSEATYESGFVIDKFPISRPNLTFSTLTVSNMSPEDSSIYLCSVGRIGGEAFFGQGTRLTVV.

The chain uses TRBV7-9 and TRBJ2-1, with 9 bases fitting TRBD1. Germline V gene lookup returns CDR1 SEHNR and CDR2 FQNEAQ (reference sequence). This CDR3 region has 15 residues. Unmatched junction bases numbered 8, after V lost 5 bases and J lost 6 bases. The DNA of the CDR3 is TGTGCCAGCAGCCTTGGGACAGGGCGGGGCAATGAGCAGTTCTTC. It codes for CASSLGTGRGNEQFF.

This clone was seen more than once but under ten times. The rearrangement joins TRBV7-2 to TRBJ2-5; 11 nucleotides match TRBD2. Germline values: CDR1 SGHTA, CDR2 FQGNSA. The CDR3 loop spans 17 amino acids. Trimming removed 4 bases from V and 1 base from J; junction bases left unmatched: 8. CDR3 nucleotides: TGTGCCAGCAGCTCGGTACGACTAGCGGGACTCCAAGAGACCCAGTACTTC. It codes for CASSSVRLAGLQETQYF.

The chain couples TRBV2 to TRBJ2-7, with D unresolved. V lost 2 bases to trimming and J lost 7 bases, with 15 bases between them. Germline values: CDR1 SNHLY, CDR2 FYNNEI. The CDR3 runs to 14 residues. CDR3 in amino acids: CASSELGSLREQYF. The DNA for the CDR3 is TGTGCCAGCAGTGAATTGGGCTCCCTTCGGGAGCAGTACTTC.

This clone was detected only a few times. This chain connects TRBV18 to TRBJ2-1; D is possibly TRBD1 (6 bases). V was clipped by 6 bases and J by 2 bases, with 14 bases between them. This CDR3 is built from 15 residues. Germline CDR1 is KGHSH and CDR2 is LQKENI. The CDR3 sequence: CASSPKGQTYNEQFF. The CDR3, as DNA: TGTGCCAGCTCCCCGAAAGGACAGACCTACAATGAGCAGTTCTTC.

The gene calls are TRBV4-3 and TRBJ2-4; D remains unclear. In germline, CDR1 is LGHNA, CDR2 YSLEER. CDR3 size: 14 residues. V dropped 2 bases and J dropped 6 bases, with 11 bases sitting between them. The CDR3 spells CASSQSDLLNIQYF. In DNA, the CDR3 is TGCGCCAGCAGCCAAAGCGATCTTTTAAACATTCAGTACTTC.